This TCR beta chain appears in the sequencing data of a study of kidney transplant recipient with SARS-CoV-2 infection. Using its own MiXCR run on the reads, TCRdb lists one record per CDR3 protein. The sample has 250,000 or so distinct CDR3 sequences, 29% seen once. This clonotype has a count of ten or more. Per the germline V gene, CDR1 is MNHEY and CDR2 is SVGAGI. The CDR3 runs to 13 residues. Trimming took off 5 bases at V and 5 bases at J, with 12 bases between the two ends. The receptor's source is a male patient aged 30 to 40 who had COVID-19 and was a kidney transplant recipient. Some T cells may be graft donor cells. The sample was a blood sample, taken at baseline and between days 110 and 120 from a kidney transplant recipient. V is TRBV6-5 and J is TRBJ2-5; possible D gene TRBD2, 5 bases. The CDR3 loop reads CASSAVPGETQYF. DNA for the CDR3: TGTGCCAGCAGTGCGGTCCCGGGGGAGACCCAGTACTTC.